These 27 T cell receptor beta chains were sequenced from one sample in a study of shared clonotypes between healthy human individuals. Generated by immunoSEQ multiplex PCR, the TCRdb table keeps only in-frame clones and is missing some. The profile shows fewer than 350,000 clones, around 86% of them singletons. Sequenced: memory CD8+ T cells sorted from blood. The subset denotes: CD45RO+ cells pooled with CCR7-negative TemRA cells. Receptors were obtained from a man aged 18 to 29 in good health.

This clone was recorded at least ten times. The J gene is TRBJ2-7, the V gene TRBV6-6; no firm D call. The CDR3 is 15 amino acids. Germline lookup yields CDR1 MNHNY and CDR2 SVGAGI (reference sequence). Trimming took off 1 base at V and 3 bases at J, with 13 bases between the two ends. The DNA for the CDR3 is TGTGCCAGCAGTTACTTGGTAAATTCCCTCTACGAGCAGTACTTC. Encoded protein: CASSYLVNSLYEQYF.

Turning to this clone: This same CDR3 is encoded by further DNA sequences in the sample. This chain uses TRBV7-9 with TRBJ1-1; a weak D match, TRBD1 (5 bases). Trimming took 3 bases from V and 4 from J, leaving 9 bases between them. This CDR3 contains 13 residues. The V gene's germline CDR1 is SEHNR and CDR2 FQNEAQ (reference sequence). The CDR3 loop reads CASSFRGGTEAFF. CDR3 DNA sequence: TGTGCCAGCAGCTTTCGGGGGGGCACTGAAGCTTTCTTT.

The rearrangement uses TRBV14 and TRBJ2-1; TRBD2 might be the D (5 bases). Trimming shortened V by 1 base and J by 1 base, and 11 bases separated the two germline ends. The CDR3 spans 16 residues. Germline V gene data show CDR1 as SGHDN and CDR2 as FVKESK. The CDR3 sequence is CASSQVAGISYNEQFF. The CDR3 nucleotides are TGTGCCAGCAGCCAAGTCGCGGGTATATCCTACAATGAGCAGTTCTTC. The whole variable domain, remainder taken from reference TRBV14 and TRBJ2-1, is EAGVTQFPSHSVIEKGQTVTLRCDPISGHDNLYWYRRVMGKEIKFLLHFVKESKQDESGMPNNRFLAERTGGTYSTLKVQPAELEDSGVYFCASSQVAGISYNEQFFGPGTRLTVL.

This chain links TRBV7-9 with TRBJ1-2; weak D call: TRBD1 (5 bases). Germline CDR1 reads SEHNR; CDR2 reads FQNEAQ (reference sequence). Trimming cost V 5 bases and J 2 bases, with 15 bases left between them. The CDR3 covers 15 residues. DNA of the CDR3: TGTGCCAGCAGCGACGGGACGCAGTGGAACTATGGCTACACCTTC. Translating gives CASSDGTQWNYGYTF.

As regards this clone: The germline gene is not matched at one end of the junction; a read error may be the cause. The chain has TRBV7-7 and TRBJ1-3; unclear D gene. The germline V gene encodes CDR1 SSHAT and CDR2 FNYEAQ (reference sequence). CDR3 length: 16 residues. CDR3 nucleotides: TGTGCTAGCAGCCCCGGGCCCTACCTCTCTGGAAACACCATATATTTT. It encodes CASSPGPYLSGNTIYF.

This chain links TRBV6-1 with TRBJ1-1; TRBD1 matches 7 bases. Germline CDR1 and CDR2: MNHNS and SASEGT. There are 17 residues in the CDR3. The V segment lost 3 bases and the J segment 5 bases; nucleotides outside the gene matches: 15. CDR3 amino acids: CASSDFRDSLLGTEAFF. The CDR3 DNA reads TGTGCCAGCAGTGACTTCCGGGACAGCTTACTGGGGACTGAAGCTTTCTTT.

V gene TRBV5-1 combines with J gene TRBJ2-1; D gene ambiguous. Germline V gene lookup returns CDR1 SGHRS and CDR2 YFSETQ. The CDR3 runs 13 residues. V was clipped by 9 bases and J by 1 base, with 11 bases between them. The DNA of the CDR3 is TGCGCCACTGCAGAGGCTTCCTACAATGAGCAGTTCTTC. Protein sequence: CATAEASYNEQFF.

This chain links TRBV11-2 with TRBJ2-7; 7 bases are shared with TRBD2. The germline gives CDR1 SGHAT, CDR2 FQNNGV. This CDR3 spans 14 amino acids. The V and J ends lost 3 bases and 7 bases, in that order; junction bases with no gene match: 9. The CDR3 protein is CASSLLAGAWEQYF. In DNA form, the CDR3 reads TGTGCCAGCAGCTTGCTCGCGGGAGCATGGGAGCAGTACTTC.

V gene TRBV7-8 combines with J gene TRBJ1-2; D remains unclear. Per the germline V gene, CDR1 is SGHVS and CDR2 is FQNEAQ. The CDR3 loop spans 13 amino acids. V was cut by 2 bases and J by 8 bases, with 12 bases left in between. The CDR3 loop reads CASSLSPAAGYTF. DNA of the CDR3: TGTGCCAGCAGCTTATCCCCAGCGGCCGGCTACACCTTC.

The J gene is TRBJ2-7, the V gene TRBV5-5; D gene unclear. The CDR3 has 11 amino acids. The germline V gene has CDR1 SGHKS and CDR2 YYEKEE (reference sequence). The V end was cut by 4 bases, the J end by 3 bases, with 5 bases between. CDR3: CASSPHYEQYF. CDR3 in DNA: TGTGCCAGCAGCCCGCACTACGAGCAGTACTTC.

The chain combines TRBV7-9 with TRBJ2-5; maybe TRBD1 (6 bases). Trimming took 3 bases from V and 2 from J, leaving 16 bases between them. Germline loops: CDR1 SEHNR, CDR2 FQNEAQ (reference sequence). The CDR3 is 16 residues long. The CDR3 spells CASSFPRRTAQETQYF. CDR3 DNA: TGTGCCAGCAGCTTCCCCAGAAGGACAGCTCAAGAGACCCAGTACTTC. Together with reference TRBV7-9 and TRBJ2-5, the CDR3 gives the full variable domain: DTGVSQNPRHKITKRGQNVTFRCDPISEHNRLYWYRQTLGQGPEFLTYFQNEAQLEKSRLLSDRFSAERPKGSFSTLEIQRTEQGDSAMYLCASSFPRRTAQETQYFGPGTRLLVL.

V usage is TRBV13 and J usage is TRBJ2-7; D might be TRBD1 or TRBD2, each matching 6 bases. This CDR3 is built from 16 residues. CDR1 and CDR2 from the germline V gene are PRHDT and FYEKMQ (reference sequence). Deletions cut 1 base from V and 1 base from J, with 14 bases between. The CDR3 reads CASSLAGAGGSYEQYF. CDR3 coding DNA: TGTGCCAGCAGCTTAGCGGGGGCAGGAGGGTCCTACGAGCAGTACTTC. Full variable domain (remainder filled in from reference TRBV13 and TRBJ2-7): AAGVIQSPRHLIKEKRETATLKCYPIPRHDTVYWYQQGPGQDPQFLISFYEKMQSDKGSIPDRFSAQQFSDYHSELNMSSLELGDSALYFCASSLAGAGGSYEQYFGPGTRLTVT.

This clone appeared a single time. The J gene is TRBJ1-4, the V gene TRBV5-1; D not resolved. Germline V lookup: CDR1 SGHRS, CDR2 YFSETQ. The V end was cut by 4 bases, the J end by 6 bases, with 19 bases between. The CDR3 runs to 16 residues. The CDR3 here is CASSHRREGADEKLFF. For the CDR3, the DNA is TGCGCCAGCAGCCATCGCCGAGAGGGCGCGGATGAAAAACTGTTTTTT.

This chain links TRBV6-6 with TRBJ1-2, with 7 bases lining up with TRBD1. In germline, CDR1 is MNHNY, CDR2 SVGAGI (reference sequence). V lost 7 bases, J lost 6 bases, and 2 bases stayed unmatched. CDR3 size: 11 residues. The CDR3 loop reads CASITGDGYTF. CDR3 sequence (DNA): TGTGCCAGCATTACAGGGGATGGCTACACCTTC.

The chain employs TRBV9 and TRBJ2-2; D unresolved. CDR1 and CDR2 (germline): SGDLS, YYNGEE. This CDR3 is built from 14 residues. The germline V and J ends were trimmed by 0 bases and 6 bases, with 9 bases remaining between them. This CDR3 reads CASSVAGRAGELFF. The CDR3 region has the DNA TGTGCCAGCAGCGTAGCGGGCCGGGCCGGGGAGCTGTTTTTT.

The rearrangement links TRBV5-6 to TRBJ2-5, with a tentative D call TRBD2 (6 bases). Germline CDR1 reads SGHDT; CDR2 reads YYEEEE. Trimming cost V 4 bases and J 2 bases, with 18 bases left between them. The CDR3 length is 16 residues. CDR3 DNA: TGTGCCAGCAGCCCCTTCCCGGGACTTCCGCAAGAGACCCAGTACTTC. Its translation is CASSPFPGLPQETQYF.

J is TRBJ2-1 and V is TRBV7-9; TRBD2 aligns across 11 bases. Germline V CDR1 and CDR2: SEHNR, FQNEAQ (reference sequence). J was trimmed by 1 base and V by 1 base; bases with no gene match: 6. The CDR3 is made up of 18 amino acids. The CDR3 loop is CASSLGLAGMGSYNEQFF. In DNA, the CDR3 is TGTGCCAGCAGCTTAGGACTAGCGGGAATGGGGTCCTACAATGAGCAGTTCTTC.

The V and J genes are TRBV28 and TRBJ2-1; D gene ambiguous. The V gene's germline CDR1 is MDHEN and CDR2 SYDVKM. The CDR3 spans 14 residues. V lost 6 bases and J lost 0, with 9 bases in between. This CDR3 is CASREVSSYNEQFF. DNA of the CDR3: TGTGCCAGCAGAGAGGTAAGCTCCTACAATGAGCAGTTCTTC.

The chain carries TRBV7-2 and TRBJ1-5; tentative D call: TRBD1 (6 bases). The CDR3 is 17 amino acids. Trimming stripped 2 bases from V and 0 bases from J, with 14 bases between. Germline loops: CDR1 SGHTA, CDR2 FQGNSA. The CDR3 DNA follows: TGTGCCAGCAGCTTACGCGACGGACAGCATAGCAATCAGCCCCAGCATTTT. Translating gives CASSLRDGQHSNQPQHF.

This clone occurred once. The chain links TRBV13 to TRBJ2-1; TRBD2 matches 8 bases. The CDR3 sequence is 16 residues long. CDR1 and CDR2 from the germline V gene are PRHDT and FYEKMQ (reference sequence). The ends lost 2 bases at V and 1 base at J; junction bases unmatched: 4. The CDR3 here is CASSLLREGSYNEQFF. The CDR3 nucleotides read TGTGCCAGCAGCTTACTACGGGAGGGTTCCTACAATGAGCAGTTCTTC.

V usage is TRBV30 and J usage is TRBJ2-7; 8 bases are a match to TRBD2. Trimming took 3 bases from V and 4 from J; bases not matched to a gene: 14. The CDR3 consists of 16 residues. Germline V gene data show CDR1 as GTSNPN and CDR2 as SVGIG (reference sequence). CDR3 sequence (DNA): TGTGCCTGGAGAGGATATTGGGTAGCGGGAAGGTACGAGCAGTACTTC. Protein sequence: CAWRGYWVAGRYEQYF.

CDR3 nucleotide sequence: TGTGCCAGCAGCTTAGATCCTGGACTTTATGGCTACACCTTC. Its protein product is CASSLDPGLYGYTF. The chain carries TRBV11-2 and TRBJ1-2; D unresolved. Per the germline V gene, CDR1 is SGHAT and CDR2 is FQNNGV. V was clipped by 0 bases and J by 5 bases, with 10 bases between them. The CDR3 sequence is 14 residues long.

The chain is built from TRBV29-1 and TRBJ2-1; D gene ambiguous. The germline V gene encodes CDR1 SQVTM and CDR2 ANQGSEA. This CDR3 is built from 13 residues. V was shortened by 3 bases and J by 2 bases, with 8 bases between the two germline ends. The CDR3 coding sequence is TGCAGCGTTGAGGGGTCCGCCTACAATGAGCAGTTCTTC. It specifies CSVEGSAYNEQFF.

The rearrangement links TRBV30 to TRBJ2-7; 7 bases are a match to TRBD2. J gave up 5 bases and V 0 bases, and 7 bases lay outside the gene matches. This CDR3 contains 14 residues. Per the germline V gene, CDR1 is GTSNPN and CDR2 is SVGIG (reference sequence). CDR3 DNA: TGTGCCTGGAGTGTCGGGACTAACATAGACGAGCAGTACTTC. This encodes CAWSVGTNIDEQYF.

J is TRBJ2-7 and V is TRBV9, with 8 bases matching TRBD2. This CDR3 has 15 residues. V dropped 0 bases and J dropped 4; count of bases not matched to a gene: 6. From germline, CDR1 is SGDLS and CDR2 YYNGEE. The CDR3 spells CASSVAGGPSYEQYF. The CDR3 DNA follows: TGTGCCAGCAGCGTAGCGGGGGGGCCCTCATACGAGCAGTACTTC.

This clone appeared once. The chain couples TRBV29-1 to TRBJ2-7, with D unclear. Germline assignment: CDR1 SQVTM and CDR2 ANQGSEA. There are 13 residues in the CDR3. V dropped 1 base and J dropped 6 bases, with 13 bases sitting between them. Here the CDR3 reads CSVEVPLRSEQYF. CDR3 DNA sequence: TGCAGCGTTGAAGTGCCATTGCGGTCCGAGCAGTACTTC.

V and J are TRBV10-3 and TRBJ2-3; no definite D call. V was shortened by 2 bases and J by 4 bases, with 10 bases between the two germline ends. Germline CDR1 is ENHRY and CDR2 is SYGVKD. The CDR3 runs 14 residues. The CDR3 region has the DNA TGTGCCATCAGTGAGGGAAGACCCGCAGATACGCAGTATTTT. Translation: CAISEGRPADTQYF.